What follows is one T cell receptor (beta chain) and its context. The target antigen is unknown. Naive CD8 cells, CD45RO-negative and positively selected for CCR7, excluded terminally differentiated effector memory CD45RA+ cells. The record originates from a study of shared clonotypes between healthy human individuals. Assay used: immunoSEQ multiplex PCR; TCRdb lists only in-frame clones, some missing. The data show roughly 850,000 clones, just over 95% seen once. V gave up 3 bases and J gave up 3 bases; unmatched junction bases: 11. The CDR3 runs to 16 residues. The V gene's germline CDR1 is MNHEY and CDR2 SMNVEV (reference sequence). Whole-study findings and limits: Sampling included only blood; tissue repertoires likely differ.

This sequence was found in a man aged 25-40 years in good health. The gene calls are TRBV27 and TRBJ2-7; 7 positions match TRBD2. The source material was naive CD8+ T cells sorted from blood. CDR3 sequence: CASSFQLGGPVYEQYF. The CDR3 DNA reads TGTGCCAGCAGTTTTCAGCTGGGAGGGCCGGTCTACGAGCAGTACTTC.